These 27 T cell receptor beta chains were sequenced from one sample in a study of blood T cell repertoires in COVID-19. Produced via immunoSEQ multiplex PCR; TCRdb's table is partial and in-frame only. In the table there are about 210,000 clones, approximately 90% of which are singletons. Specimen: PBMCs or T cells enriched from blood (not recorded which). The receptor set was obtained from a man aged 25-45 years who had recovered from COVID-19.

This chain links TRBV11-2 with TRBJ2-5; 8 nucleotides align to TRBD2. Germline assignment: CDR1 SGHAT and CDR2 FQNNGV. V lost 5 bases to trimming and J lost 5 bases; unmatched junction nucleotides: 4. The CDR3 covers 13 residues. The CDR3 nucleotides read TGTGCCAGCAGCAGTAGCGGGATGGAGACCCAGTACTTC. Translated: CASSSSGMETQYF.

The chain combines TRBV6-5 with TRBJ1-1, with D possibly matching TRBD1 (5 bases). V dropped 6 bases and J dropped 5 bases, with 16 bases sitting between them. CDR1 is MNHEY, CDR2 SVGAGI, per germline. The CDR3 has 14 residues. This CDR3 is CASSYTGGRTEAFF. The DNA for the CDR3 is TGTGCCAGCAGCTATACAGGAGGGAGAACTGAAGCTTTCTTT.

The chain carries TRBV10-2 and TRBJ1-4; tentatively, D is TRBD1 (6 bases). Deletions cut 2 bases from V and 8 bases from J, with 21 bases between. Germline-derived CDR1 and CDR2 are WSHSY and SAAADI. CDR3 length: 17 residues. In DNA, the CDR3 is TGCGCCAGCAGTGAGACTTATAGTACAGGGACGGGGGAAAAACTGTTTTTT. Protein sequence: CASSETYSTGTGEKLFF.

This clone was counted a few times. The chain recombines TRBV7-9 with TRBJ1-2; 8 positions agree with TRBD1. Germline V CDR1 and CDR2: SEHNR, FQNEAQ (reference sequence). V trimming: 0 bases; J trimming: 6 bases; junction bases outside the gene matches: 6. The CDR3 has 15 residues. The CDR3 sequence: CASSLADRDPHGYTF. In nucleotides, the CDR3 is TGTGCCAGCAGCTTAGCGGACAGGGACCCGCATGGCTACACCTTC.

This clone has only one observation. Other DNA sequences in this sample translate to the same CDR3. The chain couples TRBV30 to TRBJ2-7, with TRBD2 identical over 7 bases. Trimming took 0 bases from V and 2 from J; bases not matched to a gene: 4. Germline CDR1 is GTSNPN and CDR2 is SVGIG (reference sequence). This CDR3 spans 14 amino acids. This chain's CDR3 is CAWSVGGGAYEQYF. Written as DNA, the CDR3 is TGTGCCTGGAGTGTGGGTGGGGGGGCCTACGAGCAGTACTTC.

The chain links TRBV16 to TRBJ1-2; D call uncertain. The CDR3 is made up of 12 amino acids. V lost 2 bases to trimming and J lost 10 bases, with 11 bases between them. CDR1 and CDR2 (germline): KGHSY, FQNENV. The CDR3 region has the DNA TGTGCCAGCAGCCAAGTGGGCTTGGCCTACACCTTC. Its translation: CASSQVGLAYTF.

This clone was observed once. DNA of the CDR3: TGCGCCAGCAGCCTCAGGACAGGGGAAATCTACGAGCAGTACTTC. Amino acid sequence: CASSLRTGEIYEQYF. This chain connects TRBV4-3 to TRBJ2-7; 9 bases align to TRBD1. The CDR3 runs 15 residues. Germline CDR1 is LGHNA and CDR2 is YSLEER. The V and J ends lost 4 bases and 3 bases, in that order; junction bases with no gene match: 7.

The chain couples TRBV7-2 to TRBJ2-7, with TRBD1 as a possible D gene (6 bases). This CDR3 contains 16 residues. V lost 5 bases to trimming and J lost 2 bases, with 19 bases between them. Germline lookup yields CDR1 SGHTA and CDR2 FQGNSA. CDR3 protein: CASSNPFGGRAYEQYF. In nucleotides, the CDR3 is TGTGCCAGCAGCAATCCATTTGGGGGCAGGGCCTACGAGCAGTACTTC.

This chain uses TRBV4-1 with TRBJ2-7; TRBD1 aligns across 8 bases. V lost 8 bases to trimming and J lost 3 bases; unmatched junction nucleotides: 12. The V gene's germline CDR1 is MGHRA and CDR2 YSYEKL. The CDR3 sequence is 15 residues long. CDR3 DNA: TGCGCCAGCGCCCGAATGGGACAGGCTTTCTACGAGCAGTACTTC. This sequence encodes CASARMGQAFYEQYF.

CDR3 in DNA: TGTGCCAGCAGGGGGACTCAGACCTATGGCTACACCTTC. Its protein product is CASRGTQTYGYTF. The genes are TRBV12-3 or TRBV12-4 and TRBJ1-2; weak D call: TRBD1 (5 bases). The CDR3 contains 13 residues. V dropped 6 bases and J dropped 4 bases, with 12 bases sitting between them.

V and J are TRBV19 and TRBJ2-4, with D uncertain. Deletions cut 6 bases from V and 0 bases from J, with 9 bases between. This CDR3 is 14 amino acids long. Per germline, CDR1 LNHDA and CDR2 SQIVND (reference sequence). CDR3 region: CASRKAVAKNIQYF. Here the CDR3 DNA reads TGTGCCAGTAGGAAAGCCGTAGCCAAAAACATTCAGTACTTC. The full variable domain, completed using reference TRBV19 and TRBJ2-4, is DGGITQSPKYLFRKEGQNVTLSCEQNLNHDAMYWYRQDPGQGLRLIYYSQIVNDFQKGDIAEGYSVSREKKESFPLTVTSAQKNPTAFYLCASRKAVAKNIQYFGAGTRLSVL.

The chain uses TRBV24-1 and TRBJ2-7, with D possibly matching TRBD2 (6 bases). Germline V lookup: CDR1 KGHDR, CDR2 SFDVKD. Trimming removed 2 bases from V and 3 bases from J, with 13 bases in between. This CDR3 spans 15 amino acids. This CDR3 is CATSDSAAGSYEQYF. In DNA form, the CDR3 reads TGTGCCACCAGTGATTCGGCGGCGGGAAGCTACGAGCAGTACTTC.

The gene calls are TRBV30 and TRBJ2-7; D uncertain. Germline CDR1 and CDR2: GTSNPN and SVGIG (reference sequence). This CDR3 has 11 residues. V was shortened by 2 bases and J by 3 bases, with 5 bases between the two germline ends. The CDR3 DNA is TGTGCCTGGAGTCCAGGCTACGAGCAGTACTTC. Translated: CAWSPGYEQYF.

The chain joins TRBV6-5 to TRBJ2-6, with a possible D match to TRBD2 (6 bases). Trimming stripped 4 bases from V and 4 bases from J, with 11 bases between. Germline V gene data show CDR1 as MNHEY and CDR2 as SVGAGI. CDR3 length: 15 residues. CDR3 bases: TGTGCCAGCAGTTCCACTAGCAGCGGGGCCAACGTCCTGACTTTC. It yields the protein CASSSTSSGANVLTF.

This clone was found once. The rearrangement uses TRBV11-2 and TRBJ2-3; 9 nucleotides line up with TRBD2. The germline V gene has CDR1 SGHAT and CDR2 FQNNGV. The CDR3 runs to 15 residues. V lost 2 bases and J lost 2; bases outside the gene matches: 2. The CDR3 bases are TGTGCCAGCAGCTTACTAGCGGGAAACACAGATACGCAGTATTTT. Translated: CASSLLAGNTDTQYF. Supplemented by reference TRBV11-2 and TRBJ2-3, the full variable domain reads EAGVAQSPRYKIIEKRQSVAFWCNPISGHATLYWYQQILGQGPKLLIQFQNNGVVDDSQLPKDRFSAERLKGVDSTLKIQPAKLEDSAVYLCASSLLAGNTDTQYFGPGTRLTVL.

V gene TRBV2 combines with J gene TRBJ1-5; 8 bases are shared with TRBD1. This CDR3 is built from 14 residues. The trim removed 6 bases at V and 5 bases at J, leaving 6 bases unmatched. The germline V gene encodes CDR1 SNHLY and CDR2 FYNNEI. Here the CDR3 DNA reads TGTGCCAGCAGCCCCGTGACAGGGGATCAGCCCCAGCATTTT. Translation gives CASSPVTGDQPQHF.

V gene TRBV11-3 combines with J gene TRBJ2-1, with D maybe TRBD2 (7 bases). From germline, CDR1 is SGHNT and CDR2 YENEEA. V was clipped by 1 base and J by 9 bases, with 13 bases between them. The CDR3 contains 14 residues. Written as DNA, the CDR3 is TGTGCCAGCAGCTTAGTTAGGGGGGGAGGTGAGCAGTTCTTC. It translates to CASSLVRGGGEQFF.

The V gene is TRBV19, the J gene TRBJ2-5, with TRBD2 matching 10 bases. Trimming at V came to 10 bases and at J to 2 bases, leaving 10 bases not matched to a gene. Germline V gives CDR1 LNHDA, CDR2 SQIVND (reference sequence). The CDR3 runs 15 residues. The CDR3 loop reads CATSGGARYQETQYF. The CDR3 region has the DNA TGTGCCACAAGCGGGGGGGCCCGGTATCAAGAGACCCAGTACTTC.

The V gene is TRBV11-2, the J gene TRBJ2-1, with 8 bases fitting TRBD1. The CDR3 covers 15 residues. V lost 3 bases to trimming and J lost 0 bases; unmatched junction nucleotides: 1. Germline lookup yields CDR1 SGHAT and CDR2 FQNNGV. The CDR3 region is CASSFTGGSYNEQFF. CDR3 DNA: TGTGCCAGCAGCTTCACAGGGGGCTCCTACAATGAGCAGTTCTTC.

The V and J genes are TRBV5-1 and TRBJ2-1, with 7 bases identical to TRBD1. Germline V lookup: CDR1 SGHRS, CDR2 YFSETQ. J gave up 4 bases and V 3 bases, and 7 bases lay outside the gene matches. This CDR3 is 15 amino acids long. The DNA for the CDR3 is TGCGCCAGCAGCTCTCAGGGACAGCAATACAATGAGCAGTTCTTC. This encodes CASSSQGQQYNEQFF.

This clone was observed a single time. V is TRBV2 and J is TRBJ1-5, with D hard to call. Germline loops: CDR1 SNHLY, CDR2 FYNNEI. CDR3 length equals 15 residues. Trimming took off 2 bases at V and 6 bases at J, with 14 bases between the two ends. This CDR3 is CASSEISMFLQPQHF. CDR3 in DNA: TGTGCCAGCAGTGAAATTTCTATGTTCCTTCAGCCCCAGCATTTT.

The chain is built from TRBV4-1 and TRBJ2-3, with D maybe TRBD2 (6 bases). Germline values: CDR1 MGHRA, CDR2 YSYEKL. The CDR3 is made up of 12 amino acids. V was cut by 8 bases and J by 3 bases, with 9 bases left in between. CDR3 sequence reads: CASRGGTDTQYF. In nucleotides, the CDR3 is TGCGCCAGCCGAGGAGGGACAGATACGCAGTATTTT.

The CDR3 loop is CASSSRGPSVTEAFF. The CDR3 coding sequence is TGTGCCAGCAGTTCCAGGGGGCCGTCGGTCACTGAAGCTTTCTTT. The chain combines TRBV6-5 with TRBJ1-1; 8 nucleotides line up with TRBD1. The CDR3 has 15 amino acids. V lost 4 bases and J lost 4; bases outside the gene matches: 8. Germline V CDR1 and CDR2: MNHEY, SVGAGI.

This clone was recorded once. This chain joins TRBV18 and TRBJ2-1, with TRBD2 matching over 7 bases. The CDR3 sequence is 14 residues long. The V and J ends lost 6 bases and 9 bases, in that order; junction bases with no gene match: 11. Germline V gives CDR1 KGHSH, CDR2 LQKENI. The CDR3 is CASSIQREVVEQFF. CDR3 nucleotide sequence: TGTGCCAGCTCCATACAACGGGAGGTAGTTGAGCAGTTCTTC. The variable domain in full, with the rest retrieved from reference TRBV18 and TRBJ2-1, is NAGVMQNPRHLVRRRGQEARLRCSPMKGHSHVYWYRQLPEEGLKFMVYLQKENIIDESGMPKERFSAEFPKEGPSILRIQQVVRGDSAAYFCASSIQREVVEQFFGPGTRLTVL.

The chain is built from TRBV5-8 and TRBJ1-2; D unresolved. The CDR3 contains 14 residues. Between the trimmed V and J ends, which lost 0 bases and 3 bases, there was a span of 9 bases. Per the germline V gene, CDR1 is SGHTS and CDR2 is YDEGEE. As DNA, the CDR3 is TGTGCCAGCAGCTTGGAAGAGTCTTACTATGGCTACACCTTC. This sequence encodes CASSLEESYYGYTF.

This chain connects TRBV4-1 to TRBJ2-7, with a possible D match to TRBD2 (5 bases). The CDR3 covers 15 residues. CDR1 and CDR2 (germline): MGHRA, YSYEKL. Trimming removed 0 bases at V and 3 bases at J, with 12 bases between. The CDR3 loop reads CASSQEGMGSYEQYF. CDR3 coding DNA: TGCGCCAGCAGCCAAGAAGGTATGGGGAGCTACGAGCAGTACTTC.

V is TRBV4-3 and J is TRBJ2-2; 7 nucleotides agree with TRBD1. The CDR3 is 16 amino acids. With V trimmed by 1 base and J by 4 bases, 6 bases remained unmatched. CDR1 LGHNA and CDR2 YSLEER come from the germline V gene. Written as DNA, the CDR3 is TGCGCCAGCAGCCAAGCTGCGACAGGGTCCACCGGGGAGCTGTTTTTT. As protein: CASSQAATGSTGELFF.